A selection of T cell receptor beta chains follows, all from one sample in a study of blood T cells in healthy people across ages. A single record per CDR3 protein comes from TCRdb applying MiXCR to the 5' RACE reads. The sample holds under 2 million distinct CDR3 sequences, around 35% seen once. Sequencing was carried out using blood. These receptors all come from a woman aged 30 to 39 in good health. Each CDR3 is given with its conserved first and last residue.

J gene	V gene	CDR3 protein
TRBJ2-1	TRBV2	CASSGIAGGRGDEQFF
TRBJ2-5	TRBV20-1	CSARDRWRGETQYF
NA	TRBV12-3/TRBV12-4	CASRPGRGEVEQYF
TRBJ1-1	TRBV4-1	CASSQQAATEAFF
TRBJ2-7	TRBV20-1	CSASRDAPYEQYF
TRBJ1-5	TRBV12-3/TRBV12-4	CASSFTGGVNQPQHF
TRBJ2-7	TRBV7-8	CASSFHDEQYF
TRBJ1-1	TRBV18	CASSTGGMNTEAFF
TRBJ2-5	TRBV5-1	CASSPGWGAEETQYF
TRBJ2-7	TRBV7-3	CASSLFQGTSYEQYF
TRBJ2-3	TRBV27	CASGRGGRTTDTQYF
TRBJ1-1	TRBV5-1	CASSLEDISSEAFF
TRBJ1-5	TRBV2	CASSEASGRGQPQHF
TRBJ2-1	TRBV20-1	CSALRAGVHNEQFF
NA	TRBV21-1	CASSITSGRAEQYF
TRBJ2-7	TRBV28	CASSPDSAITTEQYF
TRBJ2-2	TRBV3-1	CASSQDWEGNTGELFF
TRBJ2-5	TRBV10-1	CASSRTAEEQYF
TRBJ1-5	TRBV7-8	CASSSRAANQPQHF
TRBJ2-5	TRBV20-1	CSASTGSSFGETQYF
NA	TRBV28	CASSTNIFEGVEQYF
TRBJ2-2	TRBV4-1	CASSQDQAGGPGGELFF
TRBJ1-6	TRBV5-1	CASSLLSDRENSPLHF
TRBJ2-1	TRBV29-1	CSVEFIGDAAYNEQFF
TRBJ2-7	TRBV9	CASSVQGSTPYEQYF
TRBJ2-7	TRBV5-1	CASSPSGSGAYEQYF
TRBJ1-5	TRBV4-1	CASSPPRSQPQHF
TRBJ2-3	TRBV5-5	CASSPERGGGTDTQYF
TRBJ2-1	TRBV10-3	CAISEVGPAGYYEQFF
TRBJ2-7	TRBV12-3/TRBV12-4	CASSGGRREQYF
TRBJ1-5	TRBV6-1	CASRTAGNNQPQHF
TRBJ2-7	TRBV7-2	CASSPAGLATYEQYF
TRBJ2-7	TRBV12-3/TRBV12-4	CASSLNGAAYEQYF
TRBJ2-7	TRBV7-9	CASSLDSREQYF
TRBJ2-7	TRBV2	CASSGEPGLAGREQYF
TRBJ1-2	TRBV25-1	CASSGQGDYGYTF
TRBJ2-1	TRBV5-1	CASSLRPAQSYNEQFF
TRBJ1-4	TRBV6-5	CASSPHAANEKLFF
TRBJ1-5	TRBV9	CASSVAGGNQPQHF